These T cell receptor beta chains were read from a single sample in a study of blood T cells in healthy people across ages. TCRdb redid the calling of the 5' RACE reads with MiXCR, one entry per CDR3 protein. The sample contains hundreds of thousands of distinct CDR3 sequences, about a quarter of which appear only once. In addition, the sample was reused for a study of T cells of mothers and their children.

Material: blood. These receptors all stem from a boy between 10 and 17 years old in good health. Each CDR3 is given with its conserved first and last residue.

j_call v_call cdr3_aa
TRBJ2-1 TRBV7-3 CASSSGGPGNNEQFF
TRBJ2-5 TRBV5-6 CASTSWGGQPETQYF
TRBJ1-2 TRBV20-1 CSAREQGRSNYGYTF
TRBJ1-2 TRBV20-1 CSASAPWTDNYGYTF
TRBJ2-5 TRBV11-3 CASSLVQLEETQYF
TRBJ1-4 TRBV30 CAWSAIVGKLFF
TRBJ2-7 TRBV20-1 CSAREREAAYEQYF
TRBJ1-2 TRBV12-3/TRBV12-4 CASSRGGVGYTF
TRBJ1-5 TRBV11-2 CASSPTPDNDQPQHF
TRBJ1-4 TRBV7-2 CASSSGQGANEKLFF
TRBJ1-6 TRBV7-2 CASSGSRGTLLNSPLHF
TRBJ2-1 TRBV24-1 CATSDLTSGGRDEQFF
TRBJ1-5 TRBV12-3/TRBV12-4 CASSPTGTVSNQPQHF
TRBJ1-1 TRBV12-3/TRBV12-4 CASSPLAGATEAFF
TRBJ2-5 TRBV5-1 CASSLFDRGRETQYF
TRBJ2-5 TRBV15 CATSRDLGSQETQYF
TRBJ2-4 TRBV2 CASRLAGVGNIQYF
TRBJ2-3 TRBV5-4 CASSGLLTDTQYF
TRBJ1-2 TRBV7-9 CASSATNYGYTF
TRBJ2-5 TRBV14 CASSQRGATVGTQYF
TRBJ2-7 TRBV4-3 CASSQDSLGSYEQYF
TRBJ2-5 TRBV19 CASTPDQEQETQYF
TRBJ2-5 TRBV7-9 CASSLNPGVPGETQYF
TRBJ1-1 TRBV5-3 CARRARGRPMNTEAFF
TRBJ1-4 TRBV7-9 CAAGREREKLFF
NA TRBV7-2 CASSLRGLEQYF
TRBJ2-5 TRBV7-8 CASRGGTPSTVKETQYF
TRBJ1-1 TRBV5-1 CASSLAGGSTEAFF
TRBJ2-2 TRBV27 CASSLLAAGNTGELFF
TRBJ2-2 TRBV2 CASSTYPPGELFF
TRBJ1-5 TRBV6-6 CASSYEQGWQPQHF
TRBJ2-5 TRBV20-1 CSARRVQAGYTQETQYF
TRBJ1-4 TRBV28 CASTKGAGPRKLFF
TRBJ2-7 TRBV5-1 CASSFRQGDEQYF
TRBJ1-5 TRBV5-1 CASSVDGGGRQPQHF
NA TRBV7-3 CASSLRAGGGTNEQFF
NA TRBV7-9 CASSFGPDDEQFF
TRBJ1-4 TRBV6-5 CASSYTRQRGEKLFF
TRBJ1-4 TRBV29-1 CSVGYTGRNEKLFF
TRBJ2-6 TRBV12-3/TRBV12-4 CASNSGQGAPGANVLTF
TRBJ2-5 TRBV10-3 CAISGAGGPVGTQYF
TRBJ2-5 TRBV7-9 CASSLARDRGKTQYF
TRBJ2-3 TRBV5-1 CASSLEKGSTDTQYF
TRBJ2-1 TRBV7-6 CASSQRGSPGQFF
TRBJ1-2 TRBV5-1 CASSPDEGYGYTF
TRBJ2-3 TRBV12-3/TRBV12-4 CASSSVASGSTDTQYF
TRBJ2-7 TRBV12-3/TRBV12-4 CASSLSAGWGQVYEQYF
TRBJ2-1 TRBV6-1 CASSPAYPSSYNEQFF
TRBJ2-3 TRBV4-2 CASSQRDRGDTQYF